These 27 T cell receptor beta chains share one sample of origin, sequenced in a study of PD-L1 blockade in urothelial cancer. Assay: immunoSEQ multiplex PCR; the TCRdb copy retains only in-frame clones and omits some. Found here are 35,000 to 50,000 clones, about four fifths of them singletons; the top ten hold roughly 16%. Noted time point: peripheral blood 6 weeks after treatment start. The sequencing here drew on PBMCs, taken around atezolizumab (anti-PD-L1) treatment. The receptor set was obtained from a man aged 55 to 69 with urothelial cancer.

This chain joins TRBV5-6 and TRBJ1-3; D is perhaps TRBD1 (5 bases). Trimming cost V 0 bases and J 7 bases, with 14 bases left between them. This CDR3 is built from 15 residues. Germline V lookup: CDR1 SGHDT, CDR2 YYEEEE. The CDR3 DNA is TGTGCCAGCAGCTTGGAGGGGCATGGTAGGAACACCATATATTTT. Translating it yields CASSLEGHGRNTIYF.

This rearrangement joins TRBV18 to TRBJ2-1, with D perhaps TRBD2 (6 bases). With 6 bases removed from V and 0 bases from J, the gap between germline ends came to 12 bases. The CDR3 contains 15 residues. Germline V gene sequence: CDR1 KGHSH, CDR2 LQKENI. The CDR3 nucleotides read TGTGCCAGCTCCCGGGAGCTGAGCTCCTACAATGAGCAGTTCTTC. Its translation is CASSRELSSYNEQFF.

The rearrangement joins TRBV4-1 to TRBJ2-7; TRBD2 matches at 10 bases. The CDR3 spans 18 residues. The junction had 13 bases not matched to a gene; V was cut back by 3 bases and J by 2 bases. Germline-derived CDR1 and CDR2 are MGHRA and YSYEKL. DNA of the CDR3: TGCGCCAGCAGCCAGACCAGGGCTAGCGGGGGTCGCGCCTACGAGCAGTACTTC. It encodes CASSQTRASGGRAYEQYF.

The rearrangement joins TRBV28 to TRBJ2-7, with TRBD2 as a possible D gene (5 bases). Germline V gene lookup returns CDR1 MDHEN and CDR2 SYDVKM. The V end was cut by 5 bases, the J end by 3 bases, with 32 bases between. The CDR3 loop spans 20 amino acids. The CDR3 region has the DNA TGTGCCAGCAGTGACGAATACGTGACCCTCCAGACTAAACAAAACTACGAGCAGTACTTC. Its protein is CASSDEYVTLQTKQNYEQYF.

This rearrangement joins TRBV25-1 to TRBJ1-2; D unresolved. This CDR3 has 15 residues. Trimming removed 2 bases from V and 5 bases from J, with 15 bases in between. The germline V gene encodes CDR1 MGHDK and CDR2 SYGVNS. For the CDR3, the DNA is TGTGCCAGCAGTGAAAGTCGGGGAGACCCTTATGGCTACACCTTC. Protein: CASSESRGDPYGYTF.

The chain carries TRBV30 and TRBJ2-1, with D unclear. From germline, CDR1 is GTSNPN and CDR2 SVGIG (reference sequence). Trimming shortened V by 0 bases and J by 10 bases, and 16 bases separated the two germline ends. This CDR3 has 14 residues. The CDR3 region is CAWSVNPSRYEQFF. CDR3 sequence (DNA): TGTGCCTGGAGTGTAAATCCCTCGCGGTACGAGCAGTTCTTC. Supplemented by reference TRBV30 and TRBJ2-1, the full variable domain reads SQTIHQWPATLVQPVGSPLSLECTVEGTSNPNLYWYRQAAGRGLQLLFYSVGIGQISSEVPQNLSASRPQDRQFILSSKKLLLSDSGFYLCAWSVNPSRYEQFFGPGTRLTVL.

The J gene is TRBJ1-1, the V gene TRBV6-1; D gene uncertain. V lost 4 bases and J lost 0, with 12 bases in between. The CDR3 is 15 residues long. Germline CDR1 and CDR2: MNHNS and SASEGT. The CDR3 region is CASSGVLRLNTEAFF. DNA of the CDR3: TGTGCCAGCAGTGGAGTCCTTCGTTTGAACACTGAAGCTTTCTTT.

J is TRBJ2-1 and V is TRBV7-8, with TRBD2 matching 10 bases. The CDR3 runs 18 residues. V shed 0 bases, J shed 4 bases, and the junction held 9 bases outside the gene matches. In germline, CDR1 is SGHVS, CDR2 FQNEAQ. The CDR3 sequence: CASSLAYSGGTSYNEQFF. The CDR3 DNA is TGTGCCAGCAGCTTAGCCTATAGCGGGGGGACCAGTTACAATGAGCAGTTCTTC.

The chain couples TRBV7-2 to TRBJ1-2; 8 positions agree with TRBD1. The V segment lost 6 bases and the J segment 4 bases; nucleotides outside the gene matches: 7. The CDR3 contains 14 residues. Germline V gives CDR1 SGHTA, CDR2 FQGNSA. CDR3 amino acids: CASSPRGLGYGYTF. CDR3 DNA: TGTGCCAGCAGTCCCAGGGGGCTTGGCTATGGCTACACCTTC.

This rearrangement joins TRBV15 to TRBJ2-1, with 9 bases lining up with TRBD2. This CDR3 spans 14 amino acids. V shed 3 bases and J 7 bases; nucleotides not matched to a gene: 4. The germline gives CDR1 LNHNV, CDR2 YYDKDF (reference sequence). CDR3 sequence (DNA): TGTGCCACCAGCAGCGGGACTAGCCTTAATGAGCAGTTCTTC. Its translation is CATSSGTSLNEQFF.

This chain links TRBV4-2 with TRBJ2-7; no definite D call. The CDR3 covers 14 residues. Deletions cut 4 bases from V and 3 bases from J, with 13 bases between. Per the germline V gene, CDR1 is LGHNA and CDR2 is YNFKEQ. CDR3 nucleotide sequence: TGTGCCAGCAGCCGCGGAGCACTCGACTACGAGCAGTACTTC. Translated: CASSRGALDYEQYF.

CDR3 amino acids: CASSSPGGDNQPQHF. The CDR3 DNA reads TGTGCCAGCAGTTCCCCCGGAGGAGACAATCAGCCCCAGCATTTT. The rearrangement links TRBV28 to TRBJ1-5; D unclear. The V gene lost 4 bases and the J gene lost 3 bases, with 13 bases spanning the gap. This CDR3 region has 15 residues. Germline V CDR1 and CDR2: MDHEN, SYDVKM.

The chain recombines TRBV21-1 with TRBJ2-7; no DNA check was done on the table's D call, TRBD1. TRBV21-1 is described as a pseudogene. This CDR3 comprises 18 residues. The CDR3, as DNA: TGTGCCAGCAGCAAAGGGGCTGGTGCAGGGGTCCCTCTCTACGAGCAGTACTTC. It specifies CASSKGAGAGVPLYEQYF.

The rearrangement uses TRBV2 and TRBJ2-3; perhaps TRBD2 as D (6 bases). V was trimmed by 4 bases and J by 5 bases, leaving 13 bases between them. Germline-derived CDR1 and CDR2 are SNHLY and FYNNEI. The CDR3 length is 14 residues. The CDR3 sequence: CASSATSSLDTQYF. CDR3 in DNA: TGTGCCAGCAGTGCGACTAGTTCCTTAGATACGCAGTATTTT.

V and J are TRBV5-3 and TRBJ2-7; D uncertain. TRBV5-3 is treated as an ORF (open reading frame) with a function not yet certain. The CDR3 is 14 amino acids. Trimming removed 4 bases from V and 4 bases from J, with 15 bases in between. The CDR3 spells CARSLQKLSYEQYF. The CDR3, as DNA: TGTGCCAGAAGCCTACAGAAGTTATCATACGAGCAGTACTTC.

The chain links TRBV7-9 to TRBJ1-1, with 11 nucleotides matching TRBD1. V shed 5 bases and J 10 bases; nucleotides not matched to a gene: 6. In germline, CDR1 is SEHNR, CDR2 FQNEAQ (reference sequence). The CDR3 covers 13 residues. Written as DNA, the CDR3 is TGTGCCAGCAGCCCAGGACAGGGGGCAGGAGCTTTCTTT. Translation gives CASSPGQGAGAFF.

The chain uses TRBV29-1 and TRBJ1-1; D is uncertain. Germline V lookup: CDR1 SQVTM, CDR2 ANQGSEA. Trimming shortened V by 5 bases and J by 0 bases, and 10 bases separated the two germline ends. CDR3 length: 13 residues. The CDR3 sequence is CSVSRHVNTEAFF. The CDR3, as DNA: TGCAGCGTTAGTCGACACGTGAACACTGAAGCTTTCTTT.

The V gene is TRBV7-2, the J gene TRBJ1-2; 10 nucleotides line up with TRBD1. The CDR3 extends over 14 amino acids. V was clipped by 3 bases and J by 8 bases; unmatched bases: 6. Germline V gene sequence: CDR1 SGHTA, CDR2 FQGNSA. For the CDR3, the DNA is TGTGCCAGCAGCTTCACCGGGACAGGGGACGGCTACACCTTC. It yields the protein CASSFTGTGDGYTF. The entire variable domain, with the rest obtained from reference TRBV7-2 and TRBJ1-2, is as follows: GAGVSQSPSNKVTEKGKDVELRCDPISGHTALYWYRQSLGQGLEFLIYFQGNSAPDKSGLPSDRFSAERTGGSVSTLTIQRTQQEDSAVYLCASSFTGTGDGYTFGSGTRLTVV.

The chain recombines TRBV5-1 with TRBJ1-1; 8 bases line up with TRBD1. The CDR3 has 15 amino acids. V shed 5 bases, J shed 4 bases, and the junction held 10 bases outside the gene matches. The germline CDR1 and CDR2 sequences are SGHRS and YFSETQ. This CDR3 reads CASRISTGAGTEAFF. In nucleotides, the CDR3 is TGCGCCAGCAGGATATCGACAGGGGCTGGCACTGAAGCTTTCTTT.

This sequence joins TRBV2 and TRBJ2-3, with 8 bases that match TRBD2. Germline loops: CDR1 SNHLY, CDR2 FYNNEI. CDR3 length equals 12 residues. J lost 3 bases, V lost 11 bases, and 4 bases had no gene match. This chain's CDR3 is CASGLGTDTQYF. CDR3 nucleotide sequence: TGTGCCTCGGGACTAGGGACAGATACGCAGTATTTT.

The genes are TRBV4-2 and TRBJ2-1, with TRBD2 identical over 8 bases. The CDR3 runs to 17 residues. V shed 3 bases and J 0 bases; nucleotides not matched to a gene: 7. In germline, CDR1 is LGHNA, CDR2 YNFKEQ. For the CDR3, the DNA is TGTGCCAGCAGCCAGGGCCCGGGGGGGAGCTCCTACAATGAGCAGTTCTTC. Encoded protein: CASSQGPGGSSYNEQFF.

This chain uses TRBV18 with TRBJ1-6, with D unresolved. V was cut by 2 bases and J by 10 bases, with 12 bases left in between. There are 14 residues in the CDR3. Germline CDR1 KGHSH, CDR2 LQKENI. The CDR3 here is CASSPGSRLSPLHF. CDR3 nucleotide sequence: TGTGCCAGCTCACCAGGGTCCAGGTTGTCACCCCTCCACTTT.

The rearrangement uses TRBV27 and TRBJ1-3; D gene ambiguous. The CDR3 consists of 14 residues. Germline values: CDR1 MNHEY, CDR2 SMNVEV (reference sequence). Trimming cost V 0 bases and J 4 bases, with 7 bases left between them. CDR3 sequence (DNA): TGTGCCAGCAGTTTATCCCGGTACGGAAACACCATATATTTT. Translated: CASSLSRYGNTIYF.

The table lists this clone with a few counts. The chain is built from TRBV5-1 and TRBJ2-5, with 14 bases lining up with TRBD2. Per germline, CDR1 SGHRS and CDR2 YFSETQ. The CDR3 runs 17 residues. Losses at the gene ends were 2 bases for V and 1 base for J; bases not matched to a gene: 4. The CDR3 spells CASSFGLAGGTQETQYF. CDR3 DNA: TGCGCCAGCAGCTTCGGACTAGCGGGGGGTACCCAAGAGACCCAGTACTTC.

The genes are TRBV5-1 and TRBJ2-1; the D gene is possibly TRBD2 (5 bases). This CDR3 region has 14 residues. V shed 0 bases and J shed 7 bases, with 11 bases lying between them. Per germline, CDR1 SGHRS and CDR2 YFSETQ. CDR3 in amino acids: CASSLVSVGNEQFF. For the CDR3, the DNA is TGCGCCAGCAGCTTGGTTAGCGTCGGGAATGAGCAGTTCTTC.

The J gene is TRBJ1-1, the V gene TRBV5-1; D perhaps matches TRBD1 (5 bases). The CDR3 spans 14 residues. From germline, CDR1 is SGHRS and CDR2 YFSETQ. Between the trimmed V and J ends, which lost 0 bases and 5 bases, there was a span of 11 bases. The CDR3 nucleotides are TGCGCCAGCAGCTTGGTCCAGGGAGGTACTGAAGCTTTCTTT. The encoded protein is CASSLVQGGTEAFF.

This chain joins TRBV30 and TRBJ2-3, with a possible D match to TRBD2 (6 bases). This CDR3 spans 15 amino acids. V shed 0 bases and J shed 1 base, with 11 bases lying between them. Per the germline V gene, CDR1 is GTSNPN and CDR2 is SVGIG (reference sequence). The CDR3: CAWSVLAGRTDTQYF. The CDR3 DNA sequence: TGTGCCTGGAGTGTACTCGCGGGGCGCACAGATACGCAGTATTTT.